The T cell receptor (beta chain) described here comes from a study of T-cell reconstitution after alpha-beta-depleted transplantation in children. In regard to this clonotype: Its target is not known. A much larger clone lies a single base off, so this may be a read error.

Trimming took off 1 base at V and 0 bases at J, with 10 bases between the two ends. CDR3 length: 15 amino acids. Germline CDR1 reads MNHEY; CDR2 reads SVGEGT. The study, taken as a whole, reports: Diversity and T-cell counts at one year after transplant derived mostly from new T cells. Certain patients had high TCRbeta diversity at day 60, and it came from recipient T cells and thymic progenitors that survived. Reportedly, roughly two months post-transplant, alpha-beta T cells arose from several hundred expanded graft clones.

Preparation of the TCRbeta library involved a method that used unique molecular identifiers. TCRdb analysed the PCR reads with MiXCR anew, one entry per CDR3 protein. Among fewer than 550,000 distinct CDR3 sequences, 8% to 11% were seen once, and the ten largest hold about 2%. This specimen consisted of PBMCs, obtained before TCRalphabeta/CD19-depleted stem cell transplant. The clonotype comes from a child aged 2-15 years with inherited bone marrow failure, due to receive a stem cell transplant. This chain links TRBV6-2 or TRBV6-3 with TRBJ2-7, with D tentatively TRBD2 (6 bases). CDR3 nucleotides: TGTGCCAGCAGTTACTGGGGACTGTTCTCCTACGAGCAGTACTTC. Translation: CASSYWGLFSYEQYF.